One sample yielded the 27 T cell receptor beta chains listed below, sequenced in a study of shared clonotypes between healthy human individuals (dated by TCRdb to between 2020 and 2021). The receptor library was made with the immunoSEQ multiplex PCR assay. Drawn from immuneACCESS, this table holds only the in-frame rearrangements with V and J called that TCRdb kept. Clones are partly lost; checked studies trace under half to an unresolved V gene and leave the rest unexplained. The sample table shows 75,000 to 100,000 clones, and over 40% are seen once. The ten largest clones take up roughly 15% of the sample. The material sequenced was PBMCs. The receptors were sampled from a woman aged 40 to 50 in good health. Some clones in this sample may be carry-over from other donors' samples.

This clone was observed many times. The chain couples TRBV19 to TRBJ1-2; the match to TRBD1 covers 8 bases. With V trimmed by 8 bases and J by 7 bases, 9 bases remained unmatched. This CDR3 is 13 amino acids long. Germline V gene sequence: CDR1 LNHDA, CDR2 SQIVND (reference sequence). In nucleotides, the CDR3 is TGTGCCAGTGGCCGACAGGGGACAAGTGGCTACACCTTC. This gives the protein CASGRQGTSGYTF. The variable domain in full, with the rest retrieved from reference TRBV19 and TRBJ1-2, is DGGITQSPKYLFRKEGQNVTLSCEQNLNHDAMYWYRQDPGQGLRLIYYSQIVNDFQKGDIAEGYSVSREKKESFPLTVTSAQKNPTAFYLCASGRQGTSGYTFGSGTRLTVV.

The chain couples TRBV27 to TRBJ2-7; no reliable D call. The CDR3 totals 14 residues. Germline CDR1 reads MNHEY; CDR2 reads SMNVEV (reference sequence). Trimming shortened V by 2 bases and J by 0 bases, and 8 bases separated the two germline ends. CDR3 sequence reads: CASSLDLNSYEQYF. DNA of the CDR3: TGTGCCAGCAGTTTAGACTTAAACTCCTACGAGCAGTACTTC.

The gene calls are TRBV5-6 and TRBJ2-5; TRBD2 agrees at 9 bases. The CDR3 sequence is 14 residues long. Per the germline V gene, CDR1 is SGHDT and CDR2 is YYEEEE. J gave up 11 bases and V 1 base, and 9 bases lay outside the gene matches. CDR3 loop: CASSLLAGPQEQYF. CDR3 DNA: TGTGCCAGCAGCTTGCTAGCGGGGCCGCAAGAGCAGTACTTC.

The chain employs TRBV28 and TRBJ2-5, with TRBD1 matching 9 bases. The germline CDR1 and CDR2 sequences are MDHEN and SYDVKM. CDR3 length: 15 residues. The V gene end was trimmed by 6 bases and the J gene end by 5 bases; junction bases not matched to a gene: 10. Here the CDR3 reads CASRETGGSLETQYF. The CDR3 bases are TGTGCCAGCAGGGAGACAGGGGGATCGTTGGAGACCCAGTACTTC.

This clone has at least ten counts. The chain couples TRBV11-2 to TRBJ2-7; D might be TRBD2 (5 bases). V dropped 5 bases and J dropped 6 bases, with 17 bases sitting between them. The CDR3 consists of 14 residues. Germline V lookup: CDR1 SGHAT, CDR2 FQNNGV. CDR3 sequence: CASSPTTSLVEQYF. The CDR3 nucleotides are TGTGCCAGCAGCCCGACCACTAGTTTGGTCGAGCAGTACTTC. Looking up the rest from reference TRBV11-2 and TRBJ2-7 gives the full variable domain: EAGVAQSPRYKIIEKRQSVAFWCNPISGHATLYWYQQILGQGPKLLIQFQNNGVVDDSQLPKDRFSAERLKGVDSTLKIQPAKLEDSAVYLCASSPTTSLVEQYFGPGTRLTVT.

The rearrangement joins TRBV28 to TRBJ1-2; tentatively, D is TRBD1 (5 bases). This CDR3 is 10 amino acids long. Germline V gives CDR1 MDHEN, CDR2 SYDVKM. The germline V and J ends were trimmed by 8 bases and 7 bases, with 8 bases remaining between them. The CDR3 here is CASGRGGYTF. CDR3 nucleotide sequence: TGTGCCAGCGGGAGGGGTGGCTACACCTTC.

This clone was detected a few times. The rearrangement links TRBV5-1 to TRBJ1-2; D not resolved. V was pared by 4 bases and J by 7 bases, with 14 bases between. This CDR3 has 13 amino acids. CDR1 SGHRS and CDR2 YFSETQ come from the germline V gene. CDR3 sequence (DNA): TGCGCCAGCAGCCCTATATCAGCCTTTGGCTACACCTTC. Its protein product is CASSPISAFGYTF.

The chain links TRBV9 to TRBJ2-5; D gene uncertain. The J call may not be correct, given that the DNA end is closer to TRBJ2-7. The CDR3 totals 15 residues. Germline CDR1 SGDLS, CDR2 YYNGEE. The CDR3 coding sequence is TGTGCCAGCAGCGTATCCCCTGGGGTGAACTACGAGCAGTACTTC. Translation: CASSVSPGVNYEQYF.

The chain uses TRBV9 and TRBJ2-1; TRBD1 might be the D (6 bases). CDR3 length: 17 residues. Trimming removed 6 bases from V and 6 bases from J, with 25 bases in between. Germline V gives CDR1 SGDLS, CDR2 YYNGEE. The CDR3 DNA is TGTGCCAGCAACCTGGGGGCCATGGGAGCTACAGGCAATGAGCAGTTCTTC. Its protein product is CASNLGAMGATGNEQFF. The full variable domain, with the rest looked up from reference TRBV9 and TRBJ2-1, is DSGVTQTPKHLITATGQRVTLRCSPRSGDLSVYWYQQSLDQGLQFLIQYYNGEERAKGNILERFSAQQFPDLHSELNLSSLELGDSALYFCASNLGAMGATGNEQFFGPGTRLTVL.

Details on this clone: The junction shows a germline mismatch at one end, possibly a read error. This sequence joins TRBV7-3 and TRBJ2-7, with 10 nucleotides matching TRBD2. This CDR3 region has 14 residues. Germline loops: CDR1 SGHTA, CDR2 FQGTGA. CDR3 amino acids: CASSPRVAGGEQYF. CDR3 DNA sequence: TGCGCCAGCAGCCCCCGGGTAGCGGGAGGTGAGCAGTACTTC.

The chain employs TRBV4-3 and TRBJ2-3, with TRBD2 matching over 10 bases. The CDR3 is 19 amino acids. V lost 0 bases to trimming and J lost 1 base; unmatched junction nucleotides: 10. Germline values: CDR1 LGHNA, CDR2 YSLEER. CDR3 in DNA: TGCGCCAGCAGCCAAGATGCCCTAGCGGGAGTAGGGGGCACAGATACGCAGTATTTT. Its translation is CASSQDALAGVGGTDTQYF.

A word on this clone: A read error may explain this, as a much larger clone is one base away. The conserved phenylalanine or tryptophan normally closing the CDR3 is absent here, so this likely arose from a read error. The CDR3 reads CASSQVGGRATEAFS. DNA for the CDR3: TGCGCCAGCAGCCAAGTAGGGGGACGAGCCACTGAAGCTTTCTCT. The chain recombines TRBV4-1 with TRBJ1-1; D possibly corresponds to TRBD1 (6 bases). Germline V CDR1 and CDR2: MGHRA, YSYEKL. The CDR3 sequence is 15 residues long. The germline V and J ends were trimmed by 1 base and 4 bases, with 13 bases remaining between them.

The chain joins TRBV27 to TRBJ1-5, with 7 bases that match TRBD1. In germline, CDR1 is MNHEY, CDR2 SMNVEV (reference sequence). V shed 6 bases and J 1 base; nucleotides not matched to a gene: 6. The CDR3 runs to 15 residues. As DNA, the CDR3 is TGTGCCAGCAGCCCGGCGGGACAGAGCAATCAGCCCCAGCATTTT. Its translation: CASSPAGQSNQPQHF.

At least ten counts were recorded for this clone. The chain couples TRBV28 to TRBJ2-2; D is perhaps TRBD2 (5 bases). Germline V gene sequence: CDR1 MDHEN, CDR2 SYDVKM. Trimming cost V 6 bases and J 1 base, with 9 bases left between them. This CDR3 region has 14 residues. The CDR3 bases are TGTGCCAGCAGGGACTCCAGGAACACCGGGGAGCTGTTTTTT. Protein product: CASRDSRNTGELFF.

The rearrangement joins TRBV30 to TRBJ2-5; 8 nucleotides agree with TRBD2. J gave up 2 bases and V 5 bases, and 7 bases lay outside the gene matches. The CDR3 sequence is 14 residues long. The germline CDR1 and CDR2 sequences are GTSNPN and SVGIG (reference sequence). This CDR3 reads CAWGLGLAQETQYF. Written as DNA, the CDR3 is TGTGCCTGGGGGCTTGGACTAGCACAAGAGACCCAGTACTTC.

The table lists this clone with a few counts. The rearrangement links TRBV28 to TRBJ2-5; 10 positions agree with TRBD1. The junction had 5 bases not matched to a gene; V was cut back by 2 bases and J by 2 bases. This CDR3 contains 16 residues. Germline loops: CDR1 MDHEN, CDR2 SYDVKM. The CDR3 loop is CASSLLTDRGQETQYF. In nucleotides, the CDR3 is TGTGCCAGCAGTTTACTCACGGACAGGGGGCAAGAGACCCAGTACTTC.

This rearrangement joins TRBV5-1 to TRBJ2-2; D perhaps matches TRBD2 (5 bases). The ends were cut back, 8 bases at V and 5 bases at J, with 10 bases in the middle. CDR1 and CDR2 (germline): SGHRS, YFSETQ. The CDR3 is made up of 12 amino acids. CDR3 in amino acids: CASTSGTGELFF. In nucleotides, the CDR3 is TGCGCCAGTACCTCGGGGACCGGGGAGCTGTTTTTT.

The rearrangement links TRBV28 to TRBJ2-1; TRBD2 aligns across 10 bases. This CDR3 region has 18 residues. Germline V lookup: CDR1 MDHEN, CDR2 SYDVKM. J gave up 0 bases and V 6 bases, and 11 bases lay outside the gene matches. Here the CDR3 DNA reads TGTGCCAGCAGCCGGACAGGACTAGCGGAGAGCTCCTACAATGAGCAGTTCTTC. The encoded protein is CASSRTGLAESSYNEQFF.

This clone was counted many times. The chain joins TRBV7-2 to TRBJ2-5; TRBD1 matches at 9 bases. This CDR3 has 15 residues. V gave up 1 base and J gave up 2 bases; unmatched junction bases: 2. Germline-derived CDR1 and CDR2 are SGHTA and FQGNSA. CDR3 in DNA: TGTGCCAGCAGCTTAGGGGGGACAGGGCAAGAGACCCAGTACTTC. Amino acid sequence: CASSLGGTGQETQYF.

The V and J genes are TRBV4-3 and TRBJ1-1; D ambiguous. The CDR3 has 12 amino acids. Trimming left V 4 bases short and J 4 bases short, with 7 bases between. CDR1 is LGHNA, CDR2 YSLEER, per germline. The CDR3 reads CASSLPGTEAFF. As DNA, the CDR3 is TGCGCCAGCAGCCTCCCCGGCACTGAAGCTTTCTTT.

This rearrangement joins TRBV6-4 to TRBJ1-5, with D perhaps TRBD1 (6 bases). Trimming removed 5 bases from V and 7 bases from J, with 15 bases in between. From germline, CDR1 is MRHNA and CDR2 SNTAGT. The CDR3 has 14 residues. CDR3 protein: CASSYEGGYQPQHF. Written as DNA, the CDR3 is TGTGCCAGCAGTTACGAGGGGGGTTACCAGCCCCAGCATTTT.

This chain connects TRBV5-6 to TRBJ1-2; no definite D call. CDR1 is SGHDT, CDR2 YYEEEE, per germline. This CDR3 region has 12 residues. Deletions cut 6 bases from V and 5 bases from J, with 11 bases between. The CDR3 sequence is CASTLRGYGYTF. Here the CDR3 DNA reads TGTGCCAGCACCCTCCGCGGGTATGGCTACACCTTC.

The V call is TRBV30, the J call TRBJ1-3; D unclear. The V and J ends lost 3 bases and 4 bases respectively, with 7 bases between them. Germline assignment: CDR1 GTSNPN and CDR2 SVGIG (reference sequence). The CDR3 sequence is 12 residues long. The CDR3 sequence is CAWSHRGNTIYF. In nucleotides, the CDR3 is TGTGCCTGGAGCCACAGAGGAAACACCATATATTTT.

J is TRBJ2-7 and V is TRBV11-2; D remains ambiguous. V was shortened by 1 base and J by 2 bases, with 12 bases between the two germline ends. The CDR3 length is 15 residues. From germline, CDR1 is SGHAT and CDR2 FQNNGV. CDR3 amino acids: CASSLVWDAPYEQYF. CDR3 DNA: TGTGCCAGCAGCTTAGTGTGGGATGCCCCCTACGAGCAGTACTTC.

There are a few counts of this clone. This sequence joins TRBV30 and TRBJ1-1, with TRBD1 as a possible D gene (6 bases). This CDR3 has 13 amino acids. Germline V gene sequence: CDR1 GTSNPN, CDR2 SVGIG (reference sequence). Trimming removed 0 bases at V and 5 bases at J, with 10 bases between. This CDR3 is CAWSVAGQTEAFF. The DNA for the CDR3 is TGTGCCTGGAGTGTTGCCGGACAGACTGAAGCTTTCTTT.

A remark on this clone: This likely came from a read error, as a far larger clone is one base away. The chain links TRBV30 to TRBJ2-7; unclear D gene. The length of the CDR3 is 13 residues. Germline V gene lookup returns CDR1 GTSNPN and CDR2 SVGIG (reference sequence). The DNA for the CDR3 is TGTGCCTGGAGTGTACATGGGGTCTACGGGCAGTACTTC. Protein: CAWSVHGVYGQYF.

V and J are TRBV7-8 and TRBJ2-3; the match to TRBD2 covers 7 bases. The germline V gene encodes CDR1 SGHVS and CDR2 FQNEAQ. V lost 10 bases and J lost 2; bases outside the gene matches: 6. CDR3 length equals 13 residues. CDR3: CATSREATDTQYF. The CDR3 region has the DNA TGTGCCACCTCCCGGGAGGCCACAGATACGCAGTATTTT.